This T cell receptor beta chain was recorded in a study of blood T cell repertoires in COVID-19. Study in general: Material from acute and convalescent COVID-19 was sourced from the United States, Italy and Spain. In each case, the material was cDNA or gDNA derived from T cells, B-cell-depleted T cells, or PBMCs.

Authors' processing steps: Reference gene primer amplification gave nucleated cell count estimates. Sequenced by immunoSEQ multiplex PCR; TCRdb stores in-frame clones only, minus some. D and trimming were read from the DNA, whereas the V and J calls and clone size are those reported in that table. The table has 150,000 or so clones, 70% to 90% seen once; the top ten hold approximately 5.4%. The TCR sequence derives from a woman aged 45-65 years with COVID-19, enrolled during active disease. Sequencing was performed on peripheral blood.

The CDR3 loop reads CASSLAGLYNEQFF. CDR3 nucleotide sequence: TGTGCCAGCAGCCTTGCGGGCCTATACAATGAGCAGTTCTTC. The chain recombines TRBV11-3 with TRBJ2-1; D is possibly TRBD2 (5 bases). The CDR3 runs 14 residues. CDR1 SGHNT and CDR2 YENEEA come from the germline V gene. V was cut by 5 bases and J by 4 bases, with 12 bases left in between.